The 16 T cell receptor beta chains below all came from one sample that was sequenced in a study of T cell responses to AZD1222 COVID-19 vaccine. Here immunoSEQ multiplex PCR was the method, and the copy in TCRdb shows in-frame clones only, minus some. The data contain 130,000 to 150,000 clones, 91% of them singletons. Sequenced here: peripheral blood, sampled on day 0 of AZD1222 vaccination. The receptors were sampled from an adult in good health.

This chain links TRBV2 with TRBJ1-2; 7 nucleotides align to TRBD1. CDR1 is SNHLY and CDR2 is FYNNEI in the germline V gene. The V segment lost 3 bases and the J segment 6 bases; nucleotides outside the gene matches: 4. The length of the CDR3 is 13 residues. Written as DNA, the CDR3 is TGTGCCAGCAGTGAGACAGGGATTGATGGCTACACCTTC. Translated: CASSETGIDGYTF.

The chain recombines TRBV10-3 with TRBJ1-5; no firm D call. CDR1 is ENHRY and CDR2 is SYGVKD in the germline V gene. The CDR3 sequence is 13 residues long. V dropped 6 bases and J dropped 4 bases, with 10 bases sitting between them. Here the CDR3 DNA reads TGTGCCATCAGGCGGACGGAGAATCAGCCCCAGCATTTT. Amino acid sequence: CAIRRTENQPQHF.

The chain carries TRBV2 and TRBJ1-1; TRBD1 aligns across 10 bases. Germline-derived CDR1 and CDR2 are SNHLY and FYNNEI. V shed 2 bases and J 1 base; nucleotides not matched to a gene: 1. This CDR3 is 15 amino acids long. This CDR3 is CASSEWDRGNTEAFF. The CDR3 region has the DNA TGTGCCAGCAGTGAATGGGACAGGGGGAACACTGAAGCTTTCTTT.

The genes are TRBV2 and TRBJ2-7, with TRBD2 matching 7 bases. In germline, CDR1 is SNHLY, CDR2 FYNNEI. This CDR3 comprises 15 residues. Unmatched junction bases numbered 6, after V lost 0 bases and J lost 4 bases. CDR3 residues: CASSEAVSSGYEQYF. CDR3 sequence (DNA): TGTGCCAGCAGTGAAGCCGTATCTAGCGGTTACGAGCAGTACTTC.

The chain uses TRBV11-2 and TRBJ2-7; unclear D gene. The CDR3 covers 16 residues. Germline V gene sequence: CDR1 SGHAT, CDR2 FQNNGV. V lost 5 bases and J lost 3, with 20 bases in between. The CDR3 here is CASSPTRVVGFYEQYF. CDR3 bases: TGTGCCAGCAGCCCGACTCGGGTTGTTGGATTCTACGAGCAGTACTTC. Drawing the rest from reference TRBV11-2 and TRBJ2-7, the complete variable domain is EAGVAQSPRYKIIEKRQSVAFWCNPISGHATLYWYQQILGQGPKLLIQFQNNGVVDDSQLPKDRFSAERLKGVDSTLKIQPAKLEDSAVYLCASSPTRVVGFYEQYFGPGTRLTVT.

The genes are TRBV7-6 and TRBJ2-1, with TRBD2 matching 8 bases. Per germline, CDR1 SGHVS and CDR2 FNYEAQ. The junction had 15 bases not matched to a gene; V was cut back by 2 bases and J by 0 bases. CDR3 length: 20 residues. The CDR3 DNA sequence: TGTGCCAGCAGCTTATCGGGGGGGCGGGGCGTCCCCAGCTCCTACAATGAGCAGTTCTTC. It encodes CASSLSGGRGVPSSYNEQFF.

A few counts support this clone. The J gene is TRBJ2-2, the V gene TRBV5-1, with TRBD2 matching over 10 bases. V trimming: 4 bases; J trimming: 7 bases; junction bases outside the gene matches: 7. The CDR3 runs 15 residues. Germline CDR1 reads SGHRS; CDR2 reads YFSETQ. The CDR3 protein is CASSLSSGRNGELFF. CDR3 in DNA: TGCGCCAGCAGCCTCTCTAGCGGGAGAAACGGGGAGCTGTTTTTT.

This clone appeared a few times. The gene calls are TRBV10-1 and TRBJ2-3, with 8 bases matching TRBD1. CDR1 is WNHNN, CDR2 SYGVQD, per germline (reference sequence). V was clipped by 8 bases and J by 1 base; unmatched bases: 11. The CDR3 spans 16 residues. The CDR3 DNA reads as TGCGCCAGCGGACAGGGTAGGGACTTCTGCACAGATACGCAGTATTTT. Protein sequence: CASGQGRDFCTDTQYF.

V and J are TRBV5-1 and TRBJ2-7; tentative D call: TRBD2 (6 bases). V gave up 0 bases and J gave up 2 bases, with 21 bases separating them. The CDR3 is made up of 18 amino acids. Germline values: CDR1 SGHRS, CDR2 YFSETQ. CDR3 DNA sequence: TGCGCCAGCAGCTTGGCGGGGTCGGCGGGCGGGATTCCCTACGAGCAGTACTTC. This encodes CASSLAGSAGGIPYEQYF.

The chain joins TRBV11-2 to TRBJ2-2, with D unresolved. V was clipped by 5 bases and J by 3 bases, with 4 bases between them. This CDR3 has 12 amino acids. Per the germline V gene, CDR1 is SGHAT and CDR2 is FQNNGV. CDR3 sequence (DNA): TGTGCCAGCAGCCACGACACCGGGGAGCTGTTTTTT. It encodes CASSHDTGELFF. Complete variable domain (other parts from reference TRBV11-2 and TRBJ2-2): EAGVAQSPRYKIIEKRQSVAFWCNPISGHATLYWYQQILGQGPKLLIQFQNNGVVDDSQLPKDRFSAERLKGVDSTLKIQPAKLEDSAVYLCASSHDTGELFFGEGSRLTVL.

The chain carries TRBV7-9 and TRBJ1-3; D remains unclear. The CDR3 has 15 amino acids. Germline assignment: CDR1 SEHNR and CDR2 FQNEAQ (reference sequence). Trimming took off 5 bases at V and 2 bases at J, with 13 bases between the two ends. The CDR3, as DNA: TGTGCCAGCAGCCCCCGGGGTGGGGCTGGAAACACCATATATTTT. Encoded protein: CASSPRGGAGNTIYF.

The chain has TRBV30 and TRBJ1-5; D gene ambiguous. The CDR3 extends over 16 amino acids. Germline CDR1 GTSNPN, CDR2 SVGIG (reference sequence). Trimming pared 2 bases from V and 4 bases from J, leaving 18 bases between. CDR3 in amino acids: CAWSQDTPIPNQPQHF. As DNA, the CDR3 is TGTGCCTGGAGTCAAGATACGCCGATTCCAAATCAGCCCCAGCATTTT.

The chain is built from TRBV7-4 and TRBJ1-3; D not certain. V was cut by 1 base and J by 0 bases, with 16 bases left in between. This CDR3 has 18 amino acids. CDR1 SGHVT and CDR2 SQSDAQ come from the germline V gene. Here the CDR3 DNA reads TGTGCCAGCAGCTTAGTTGGAGAGGCGGCGTACTCTGGAAACACCATATATTTT. Amino acids: CASSLVGEAAYSGNTIYF.

A word on this clone: Additional DNA sequences in this sample encode the identical CDR3. The CDR3 is CASSKRRLYGYTF. The DNA for the CDR3 is TGTGCCAGCAGCAAGAGGCGACTCTATGGCTACACCTTC. The V and J genes are TRBV5-6 and TRBJ1-2; D is unresolved. Germline CDR1 reads SGHDT; CDR2 reads YYEEEE. Between the trimmed V and J ends, which lost 4 bases and 4 bases, there was a span of 11 bases. There are 13 residues in the CDR3.

The chain links TRBV7-3 to TRBJ2-1; the match to TRBD2 covers 7 bases. V gave up 6 bases and J gave up 2 bases; unmatched junction bases: 10. The CDR3 sequence is 16 residues long. Germline CDR1 reads SGHTA; CDR2 reads FQGTGA. The CDR3 sequence is CASSLMAGDAYNEQFF. CDR3 in DNA: TGTGCCAGCAGTCTAATGGCGGGGGACGCCTACAATGAGCAGTTCTTC. Supplemented by reference TRBV7-3 and TRBJ2-1, the full variable domain reads GAGVSQTPSNKVTEKGKYVELRCDPISGHTALYWYRQSLGQGPEFLIYFQGTGAADDSGLPNDRFFAVRPEGSVSTLKIQRTERGDSAVYLCASSLMAGDAYNEQFFGPGTRLTVL.

This clone is a singleton in its sample. V is TRBV5-6 and J is TRBJ1-5, with TRBD1 matching over 9 bases. Germline lookup yields CDR1 SGHDT and CDR2 YYEEEE. CDR3 size: 15 residues. The trim removed 2 bases at V and 5 bases at J, leaving 5 bases unmatched. CDR3 sequence: CASSFGTGRHQPQHF. The CDR3 bases are TGTGCCAGCAGCTTCGGGACAGGGCGGCATCAGCCCCAGCATTTT.